The 20 T cell receptor beta chains in this list originate from one sample, sequenced in a study of shared clonotypes between healthy human individuals. Only in-frame clones appear in the TCRdb table, and some are missing; sequencing was by immunoSEQ multiplex PCR. The sample lists fewer than 150,000 clones, around two thirds occurring once. Sequenced: memory CD8+ T cells sorted from blood. Subset denoted: CD45RO+ cells pooled with CCR7-negative TemRA cells. All receptors derive from a woman aged 25-40 years in good health.

This chain links TRBV19 with TRBJ1-5; 7 bases line up with TRBD1. CDR3 length: 16 amino acids. Trimming took 3 bases from V and 5 from J; bases not matched to a gene: 10. The V gene's germline CDR1 is LNHDA and CDR2 SQIVND (reference sequence). CDR3 residues: CASSIATGFPDQPQHF. In DNA, the CDR3 is TGTGCCAGTAGTATCGCGACAGGGTTTCCTGATCAGCCCCAGCATTTT. The full variable domain, completed using reference TRBV19 and TRBJ1-5, is DGGITQSPKYLFRKEGQNVTLSCEQNLNHDAMYWYRQDPGQGLRLIYYSQIVNDFQKGDIAEGYSVSREKKESFPLTVTSAQKNPTAFYLCASSIATGFPDQPQHFGDGTRLSIL.

The chain recombines TRBV16 with TRBJ1-2; tentative D call: TRBD1 (5 bases). Germline CDR1 and CDR2: KGHSY and FQNENV. There are 15 residues in the CDR3. With 2 bases removed from V and 2 bases from J, the gap between germline ends came to 12 bases. CDR3 loop: CASSQDRQTNYGYTF. Here the CDR3 DNA reads TGTGCCAGCAGCCAAGATCGACAGACCAACTATGGCTACACCTTC.

CDR3 residues: CASSPRALLRGLAGSYEQYF. CDR3 bases: TGTGCCAGCAGCCCACGTGCGTTGTTGAGAGGACTAGCGGGATCCTACGAGCAGTACTTC. J is TRBJ2-7 and V is TRBV9; TRBD2 matches at 12 bases. The V gene end was trimmed by 4 bases and the J gene end by 1 base; junction bases not matched to a gene: 18. Germline CDR1 and CDR2: SGDLS and YYNGEE. The CDR3 has 20 amino acids.

The gene calls are TRBV15 and TRBJ2-4; D may match TRBD1 or TRBD2 (6 bases each). V was shortened by 0 bases and J by 9 bases, with 18 bases between the two germline ends. The CDR3 loop spans 16 amino acids. In germline, CDR1 is LNHNV, CDR2 YYDKDF (reference sequence). In DNA form, the CDR3 reads TGTGCCACCAGCAGAGATTGGGGGGCGCCGGTAATCATTCAGTACTTC. As protein: CATSRDWGAPVIIQYF.

V and J are TRBV7-9 and TRBJ1-3, with TRBD1 identical over 8 bases. Germline values: CDR1 SEHNR, CDR2 FQNEAQ (reference sequence). The CDR3 is 14 amino acids. Losses at the gene ends were 5 bases for V and 2 bases for J; bases not matched to a gene: 2. CDR3 region: CASSPQGAGNTIYF. The CDR3 DNA reads TGTGCCAGCAGCCCACAGGGGGCTGGAAACACCATATATTTT.

The J gene is TRBJ2-7, the V gene TRBV6-6; TRBD2 matches 7 bases. V dropped 2 bases and J dropped 0; count of bases not matched to a gene: 7. Germline V gives CDR1 MNHNY, CDR2 SVGAGI (reference sequence). The CDR3 has 16 residues. The CDR3 sequence is CASSYAGLDTSYEQYF. The DNA of the CDR3 is TGTGCCAGCAGTTACGCCGGACTAGATACCTCCTACGAGCAGTACTTC.

This chain joins TRBV10-3 and TRBJ2-5, with D possibly being TRBD2 (6 bases). The DNA end lines up better with TRBJ2-7; the J call may be wrong. This CDR3 is built from 14 residues. CDR1 ENHRY and CDR2 SYGVKD come from the germline V gene. The CDR3 nucleotides are TGTGCCATTGGGAGGTCACTAAGCTCCTACGAGCAGTACTTC. Protein: CAIGRSLSSYEQYF.

This rearrangement joins TRBV28 to TRBJ2-5, with TRBD2 identical over 11 bases. V was clipped by 5 bases and J by 3 bases; unmatched bases: 2. Germline CDR1 reads MDHEN; CDR2 reads SYDVKM. The CDR3 is 14 amino acids. This CDR3 reads CASSPTSGKETQYF. CDR3 DNA sequence: TGTGCCAGCAGTCCGACTAGCGGGAAAGAGACCCAGTACTTC. Variable domain in full (rest from reference TRBV28 and TRBJ2-5): DVKVTQSSRYLVKRTGEKVFLECVQDMDHENMFWYRQDPGLGLRLIYFSYDVKMKEKGDIPEGYSVSREKKERFSLILESASTNQTSMYLCASSPTSGKETQYFGPGTRLLVL.

The chain has TRBV6-1 and TRBJ1-1; tentatively, D is TRBD1 (6 bases). V lost 2 bases to trimming and J lost 7 bases, with 11 bases between them. This CDR3 is built from 13 residues. Germline V CDR1 and CDR2: MNHNS, SASEGT. CDR3 loop: CASSEIRDNEAFF. CDR3 sequence (DNA): TGTGCCAGCAGTGAAATTCGGGACAATGAAGCTTTCTTT.

The chain recombines TRBV13 with TRBJ2-7; 8 nucleotides line up with TRBD2. The CDR3 runs to 18 residues. V shed 5 bases, J shed 7 bases, and the junction held 22 bases outside the gene matches. The germline V gene has CDR1 PRHDT and CDR2 FYEKMQ (reference sequence). The CDR3 DNA is TGTGCCAGCAGCCCCGGCGGGGGGCAGGGCGATCCCGGGGGGGAGCAGTACTTC. Protein: CASSPGGGQGDPGGEQYF.

The rearrangement uses TRBV25-1 and TRBJ1-1, with D possibly TRBD1 on 5 matching bases. Germline CDR1 is MGHDK and CDR2 is SYGVNS. This CDR3 spans 12 amino acids. Trimming removed 6 bases at V and 10 bases at J, with 15 bases between. CDR3 coding DNA: TGTGCCAGCAGGGACACGCTTCTAGGAGCTTTCTTT. This codes for CASRDTLLGAFF.

This clone was counted many times. This chain links TRBV10-1 with TRBJ2-1; D gene unclear. Germline loops: CDR1 WNHNN, CDR2 SYGVQD (reference sequence). The V and J ends lost 2 bases and 6 bases respectively, with 11 bases between them. The CDR3 has 14 amino acids. The CDR3 DNA sequence: TGCGCCAGCAGTGAGGACGAGGAAGGCAATGAGCAGTTCTTC. As protein: CASSEDEEGNEQFF.

This rearrangement joins TRBV6-6 to TRBJ2-7; D is undetermined. The length of the CDR3 is 12 residues. The germline V gene has CDR1 MNHNY and CDR2 SVGAGI (reference sequence). V was trimmed by 8 bases and J by 3 bases, leaving 11 bases between them. CDR3 sequence reads: CASSLGDYEQYF. Here the CDR3 DNA reads TGTGCCAGCTCCCTTGGAGACTACGAGCAGTACTTC.

The rearrangement links TRBV4-2 to TRBJ2-1, with a weak D call TRBD2 (6 bases). Germline CDR1 LGHNA, CDR2 YNFKEQ. The V end was cut by 4 bases, the J end by 8 bases, with 21 bases between. There are 16 residues in the CDR3. CDR3 amino acids: CASSPQSLLAMDEQFF. The CDR3, as DNA: TGTGCCAGCAGCCCCCAAAGTTTGCTAGCGATGGATGAGCAGTTCTTC.

Concerning this clone: Additional DNA sequences in this sample encode the identical CDR3. The gene calls are TRBV6-1 and TRBJ2-7; D remains ambiguous. The CDR3 contains 11 residues. Germline CDR1 is MNHNS and CDR2 is SASEGT. V was clipped by 3 bases and J by 3 bases, with 3 bases between them. CDR3 in amino acids: CASSEGYEQYF. The CDR3 DNA is TGTGCCAGCAGTGAGGGCTACGAGCAGTACTTC.

V is TRBV2 and J is TRBJ1-5; possibly TRBD1 for D (5 bases). Germline V gene sequence: CDR1 SNHLY, CDR2 FYNNEI. This CDR3 comprises 15 residues. V lost 6 bases and J lost 2, with 14 bases in between. The CDR3 DNA is TGTGCCAGCAGGGACATAATTTTTGGCAATCAGCCCCAGCATTTT. This gives the protein CASRDIIFGNQPQHF.

The V and J genes are TRBV25-1 and TRBJ2-1; the match to TRBD2 covers 8 bases. The junction had 15 bases not matched to a gene; V was cut back by 7 bases and J by 1 base. This CDR3 region has 18 residues. Germline V gene data show CDR1 as MGHDK and CDR2 as SYGVNS. The CDR3 sequence is CASIEGAGVLESYNEQFF. The DNA for the CDR3 is TGTGCCAGCATCGAAGGAGCGGGAGTTTTAGAGTCCTACAATGAGCAGTTCTTC.

In this sample, this clone turned up many times. The rearrangement links TRBV5-8 to TRBJ2-6, with D possibly matching TRBD2 (5 bases). In germline, CDR1 is SGHTS, CDR2 YDEGEE. The CDR3 is 18 residues long. Trimming cost V 4 bases and J 1 base, with 18 bases left between them. CDR3 in DNA: TGTGCCAGCAGCCAAAACAGTCACGGGGAATCTGGGGCCAACGTCCTGACTTTC. Translated: CASSQNSHGESGANVLTF.

V and J are TRBV27 and TRBJ2-1; 12 positions agree with TRBD2. The CDR3 length is 16 residues. Germline CDR1 is MNHEY and CDR2 is SMNVEV (reference sequence). V lost 2 bases, J lost 6 bases, and 5 bases stayed unmatched. For the CDR3, the DNA is TGTGCCAGCAGTTTAGTTCTAGCGGGAGGGCCCAATGAGCAGTTCTTC. Amino acid sequence: CASSLVLAGGPNEQFF.

This clone was seen more than once but under ten times. The chain combines TRBV13 with TRBJ1-3; possible D gene TRBD1, 6 bases. Trimming left V 1 base short and J 0 bases short, with 10 bases between. The length of the CDR3 is 16 residues. Germline V gene data show CDR1 as PRHDT and CDR2 as FYEKMQ (reference sequence). The CDR3 reads CASSLEGEGSGNTIYF. The CDR3, as DNA: TGTGCCAGCAGCTTAGAGGGGGAAGGCTCTGGAAACACCATATATTTT.